These 9 T cell receptor beta chains were all obtained from the same sample, sequenced in a study of T cell changes during pregnancy in multiple sclerosis (dated by TCRdb to about 2019). Library construction relied on the immunoSEQ multiplex PCR assay. TCRdb mirrors the immuneACCESS table, restricted to in-frame sequences. Some clones are absent from its copies; in checked studies, under half trace to an unresolved V gene, and the reason for the others is unknown. In this sample the table shows about 85,000 clones, roughly 92% of which occur a single time. The top ten hold approximately 2.5% of the sample. The specimen comprised peripheral blood, sampled in the first trimester of pregnancy. The receptors derive from a female donor with multiple sclerosis, enrolled in a pregnancy study.

The chain is built from TRBV7-8 and TRBJ1-2; D might be TRBD1 (5 bases). The germline V gene encodes CDR1 SGHVS and CDR2 FQNEAQ. The ends were cut back, 5 bases at V and 7 bases at J, with 14 bases in the middle. The CDR3 is made up of 13 amino acids. CDR3 protein: CASSPSSGGGYTF. The CDR3 bases are TGTGCCAGCAGCCCGTCCAGCGGGGGTGGCTACACCTTC.

This clone was detected only once. J is TRBJ2-3 and V is TRBV5-5; 10 nucleotides line up with TRBD2. With 2 bases clipped from V and 9 bases from J, the junction kept 6 bases outside the gene matches. Germline V lookup: CDR1 SGHKS, CDR2 YYEKEE (reference sequence). CDR3 length equals 14 residues. CDR3 in DNA: TGTGCCAGCAGCTTTGATAGCGGGAGGCCCACGCAGTATTTT. It codes for CASSFDSGRPTQYF.

This chain joins TRBV4-1 and TRBJ1-3; D is unresolved. Germline CDR1 is MGHRA and CDR2 is YSYEKL. CDR3 length: 13 amino acids. Between the trimmed V and J ends, which lost 4 bases and 2 bases, there was a span of 6 bases. The chain's CDR3 is CASSPQAGNTIYF. For the CDR3, the DNA is TGCGCCAGCAGCCCCCAGGCTGGAAACACCATATATTTT.

J is TRBJ2-1 and V is TRBV19; the D gene is possibly TRBD2 (6 bases). Germline values: CDR1 LNHDA, CDR2 SQIVND (reference sequence). V dropped 6 bases and J dropped 5 bases, with 20 bases sitting between them. This CDR3 region has 16 residues. This chain's CDR3 is CASSYTLGRGDNEQFF. DNA of the CDR3: TGTGCCAGTAGCTACACACTAGGCCGCGGGGACAATGAGCAGTTCTTC.

V usage is TRBV7-9 and J usage is TRBJ1-2; no definite D call. The CDR3 is 15 amino acids. Germline lookup yields CDR1 SEHNR and CDR2 FQNEAQ (reference sequence). V was pared by 0 bases and J by 6 bases, with 14 bases between. The CDR3 sequence is CASSLALSYRHGYTF. The CDR3 DNA reads TGTGCCAGCAGCTTAGCGCTTTCATACAGACATGGCTACACCTTC.

The rearrangement links TRBV28 to TRBJ2-3; D perhaps matches TRBD2 (7 bases). The CDR3 consists of 14 residues. V was cut by 4 bases and J by 6 bases, with 14 bases left in between. The V gene's germline CDR1 is MDHEN and CDR2 SYDVKM. CDR3 protein: CASSSAGGQDTQYF. Written as DNA, the CDR3 is TGTGCCAGCAGTTCCGCCGGGGGGCAGGATACGCAGTATTTT.

The V call is TRBV18, the J call TRBJ2-3; D may be TRBD1 (5 bases). V shed 1 base and J shed 4 bases, with 27 bases lying between them. This CDR3 contains 20 residues. The V gene's germline CDR1 is KGHSH and CDR2 LQKENI. Written as DNA, the CDR3 is TGTGCCAGCTCACCACTGAGTCTTGTTGACCAGGGTGGCCGCGCAGATACGCAGTATTTT. Translating gives CASSPLSLVDQGGRADTQYF. Based on the CDR3 plus reference TRBV18 and TRBJ2-3, the full variable domain is NAGVMQNPRHLVRRRGQEARLRCSPMKGHSHVYWYRQLPEEGLKFMVYLQKENIIDESGMPKERFSAEFPKEGPSILRIQQVVRGDSAAYFCASSPLSLVDQGGRADTQYFGPGTRLTVL.

The genes are TRBV5-4 and TRBJ2-1; 8 positions agree with TRBD2. CDR1 SGHNT and CDR2 YYREEE come from the germline V gene (reference sequence). The CDR3 loop spans 16 amino acids. V dropped 4 bases and J dropped 9; count of bases not matched to a gene: 15. The CDR3, as DNA: TGTGCCAGCAGCGGGGGAGAGCGGGGGAGAGGTGGTGAGCAGTTCTTC. This gives the protein CASSGGERGRGGEQFF.

This sequence joins TRBV19 and TRBJ2-5; 8 nucleotides match TRBD1. This CDR3 is built from 13 residues. CDR1 is LNHDA, CDR2 SQIVND, per germline (reference sequence). V dropped 4 bases and J dropped 7; count of bases not matched to a gene: 5. The CDR3 bases are TGTGCCAGTAGTACACAGGGGGTGGGGACCCAGTACTTC. Protein: CASSTQGVGTQYF. The variable domain in full, completed from reference TRBV19 and TRBJ2-5, reads DGGITQSPKYLFRKEGQNVTLSCEQNLNHDAMYWYRQDPGQGLRLIYYSQIVNDFQKGDIAEGYSVSREKKESFPLTVTSAQKNPTAFYLCASSTQGVGTQYFGPGTRLLVL.